The 16 T cell receptor beta chains presented below share a single source sample, sequenced in a study of CD8 T cells in ankylosing spondylitis (dated by TCRdb to about 2017). Library creation used 5' RACE. The reads were generated on an Illumina HiSeq 2500. TCRdb passed the public sequencing reads through fastp at Q25 and MiXCR, retaining productive beta sequences. When rows share a CDR3 protein, they turn into one entry using the most common DNA and genes. For this sample the table gives 55,000 or so distinct CDR3 sequences, of which roughly 7.3% were detected only once. Approximately 8% of the sample is in the top ten clones. The sample was blood, either unsorted or a sorted T cell fraction (not recorded which). These receptors all come from a female donor with ankylosing spondylitis or in good health (not recorded which).

The chain has TRBV6-1 and TRBJ2-3, with a weak D call TRBD2 (6 bases). V dropped 7 bases and J dropped 2 bases, with 16 bases sitting between them. This CDR3 region has 15 residues. The germline V gene encodes CDR1 MNHNS and CDR2 SASEGT. Written as DNA, the CDR3 is TGTGCCAGCAACCGCGAAGCGGGCTTCACAGATACGCAGTATTTT. This sequence encodes CASNREAGFTDTQYF.

The chain couples TRBV3-1 to TRBJ2-3, with a weak D call TRBD1 (6 bases). Germline V CDR1 and CDR2: LGHDT, YNNKEL (reference sequence). Trimming left V 0 bases short and J 8 bases short, with 21 bases between. The CDR3 length is 17 residues. The chain's CDR3 is CASSQDLAGESSATQYF. In DNA form, the CDR3 reads TGTGCCAGCAGCCAAGACTTGGCAGGGGAGTCCTCAGCTACGCAGTATTTT.

This clonotype was detected ten times or more. The J gene is TRBJ1-1, the V gene TRBV4-1; the D gene is possibly TRBD1 (6 bases). Germline V gene lookup returns CDR1 MGHRA and CDR2 YSYEKL. CDR3 length: 15 residues. Between the trimmed V and J ends, which lost 0 bases and 0 bases, there was a span of 8 bases. Here the CDR3 DNA reads TGCGCCAGCAGCCAAGAGCCAGGGGTGAACACTGAAGCTTTCTTT. Amino acid sequence: CASSQEPGVNTEAFF.

This clonotype was seen ten or more times. The V and J genes are TRBV6-4 and TRBJ2-1; D might be TRBD1 (5 bases). V gave up 0 bases and J gave up 0 bases, with 9 bases separating them. The CDR3 consists of 16 residues. Germline V gene data show CDR1 as MRHNA and CDR2 as SNTAGT. CDR3 nucleotides: TGTGCCAGCAGTGACTCGAGACAGTTCTCCTACAATGAGCAGTTCTTC. Translation: CASSDSRQFSYNEQFF.

This clonotype was counted ten times or more. The rearrangement links TRBV5-1 to TRBJ2-2; a possible D gene is TRBD2 (6 bases). Germline V gives CDR1 SGHRS, CDR2 YFSETQ. Trimming shortened V by 5 bases and J by 8 bases, and 16 bases separated the two germline ends. The CDR3 totals 14 residues. CDR3 amino acids: CASRGPEGTGELFF. CDR3 nucleotides: TGCGCCAGCAGGGGGCCGGAGGGCACGGGGGAGCTGTTTTTT.

The genes are TRBV7-6 and TRBJ2-2, with D maybe TRBD1 (5 bases). The CDR3 covers 15 residues. Germline V gives CDR1 SGHVS, CDR2 FNYEAQ. V was cut by 4 bases and J by 6 bases, with 15 bases left in between. The CDR3 loop is CASSSARAEAGELFF. CDR3 DNA sequence: TGTGCCAGCAGCTCCGCCAGGGCTGAAGCCGGGGAGCTGTTTTTT.

This clonotype was detected many times. The chain employs TRBV5-1 and TRBJ1-1; 7 nucleotides agree with TRBD1. The CDR3 length is 14 residues. V trimming: 0 bases; J trimming: 1 base; junction bases outside the gene matches: 0. Germline loops: CDR1 SGHRS, CDR2 YFSETQ. The CDR3 sequence: CASSLGDRNTEAFF. The CDR3 nucleotides are TGCGCCAGCAGCTTGGGGGACAGGAACACTGAAGCTTTCTTT.

This clonotype has ten or more counts. This chain connects TRBV7-9 to TRBJ1-1; D gene ambiguous. Germline CDR1 SEHNR, CDR2 FQNEAQ (reference sequence). The CDR3 length is 15 residues. The V and J ends lost 1 base and 4 bases respectively, with 13 bases between them. Here the CDR3 DNA reads TGTGCCAGCAGCTTAGAAAGGAAAGCAGGCACTGAAGCTTTCTTT. Protein sequence: CASSLERKAGTEAFF.

This clonotype has ten or more counts. The genes are TRBV6-1 and TRBJ1-3; 7 nucleotides match TRBD1. The CDR3 covers 14 residues. The germline gives CDR1 MNHNS, CDR2 SASEGT. V gave up 6 bases and J gave up 4 bases; unmatched junction bases: 6. CDR3 nucleotide sequence: TGTGCCAGCAGAGGGGGCCTGGGAGGAAACACCATATATTTT. This gives the protein CASRGGLGGNTIYF.

This clonotype was observed at least ten times. The chain uses TRBV18 and TRBJ2-6; a possible D gene is TRBD1 (7 bases). CDR1 KGHSH and CDR2 LQKENI come from the germline V gene. The V gene lost 4 bases and the J gene lost 2 bases, with 21 bases spanning the gap. The CDR3 is 19 amino acids. The CDR3 protein is CASSRRGPGDLPGANVLTF. DNA for the CDR3: TGTGCCAGCTCACGGAGGGGGCCAGGGGATCTCCCTGGGGCCAACGTCCTGACTTTC.

This clonotype was detected ten times or more. The chain couples TRBV5-1 to TRBJ1-2; D might be TRBD1 (6 bases). Germline CDR1 is SGHRS and CDR2 is YFSETQ. V gave up 0 bases and J gave up 1 base, with 13 bases separating them. CDR3 length equals 16 residues. The CDR3 region has the DNA TGCGCCAGCAGCTTGGCAGGGGACCCATATAACTATGGCTACACCTTC. Protein product: CASSLAGDPYNYGYTF.

This clonotype showed up many times. This chain links TRBV29-1 with TRBJ1-4; possibly TRBD1 for D (5 bases). In germline, CDR1 is SQVTM, CDR2 ANQGSEA. This CDR3 spans 12 amino acids. CDR3 region: CSAGAGDEKLFF. The CDR3 DNA reads TGCTCCGCCGGGGCTGGAGATGAAAAACTGTTTTTT.

This clonotype was counted ten times or more. This CDR3 reads CSARVGGKPTDTQYF. In nucleotides, the CDR3 is TGCAGTGCTAGAGTAGGCGGGAAACCGACAGATACGCAGTATTTT. The chain has TRBV20-1 and TRBJ2-3; perhaps TRBD2 as D (6 bases). The CDR3 contains 15 residues. V was clipped by 1 base and J by 3 bases, with 14 bases between them. From germline, CDR1 is DFQATT and CDR2 SNEGSKA (reference sequence).

Ten or more counts support this clonotype. V and J are TRBV6-1 and TRBJ1-2, with a possible D match to TRBD1 (6 bases). In germline, CDR1 is MNHNS, CDR2 SASEGT. The CDR3 contains 14 residues. V dropped 5 bases and J dropped 4 bases, with 14 bases sitting between them. The DNA of the CDR3 is TGTGCCAGCAGTACAGGGCCCAATCGCTATGGCTACACCTTC. It specifies CASSTGPNRYGYTF.

This clonotype was observed many times. This chain joins TRBV20-1 and TRBJ2-7; TRBD2 might be the D (5 bases). Trimming stripped 6 bases from V and 1 base from J, with 16 bases between. The CDR3 spans 14 residues. Per germline, CDR1 DFQATT and CDR2 SNEGSKA (reference sequence). CDR3 sequence: CSAVAAGISYEQYF. In nucleotides, the CDR3 is TGCAGTGCCGTCGCTGCCGGGATTTCCTACGAGCAGTACTTC.

This clonotype was counted at least ten times. The V gene is TRBV18, the J gene TRBJ2-7, with 10 bases identical to TRBD2. V shed 0 bases, J shed 3 bases, and the junction held 2 bases outside the gene matches. In germline, CDR1 is KGHSH, CDR2 LQKENI. The CDR3 is 15 residues long. The DNA of the CDR3 is TGTGCCAGCTCACCACCCCTAGCGGGGGTCTACGAGCAGTACTTC. It yields the protein CASSPPLAGVYEQYF.